Listed below are T cell receptor beta chains from one sample, sequenced in a study of T cell responses to AZD1222 COVID-19 vaccine. Libraries were prepared by immunoSEQ multiplex PCR; TCRdb keeps only in-frame clonotypes and omits some of them. Of about 81,000 clones listed, about 86% were seen once; the top ten hold 5.6%. Source: peripheral blood, taken 28 days after the second AZD1222 dose. The receptor source for this set is an adult who received the AZD1222 COVID-19 vaccine. Both conserved end residues are part of each CDR3. The D gene is left open where the match is weak. Not every row has a clone size; where given, it reads once, few, many or a size class.

V	size	D	J	CDR3	DNA
TRBV19	.	TRBD2	TRBJ2-7	CASSIIGTSSYEQYF	TGTGCCAGTAGTATTATCGGGACTAGTTCCTACGAGCAGTACTTC
TRBV15	once	.	TRBJ1-1	CATSRDLGTGMKAFF	TGTGCCACCAGCAGAGATCTGGGGACGGGCATGAAAGCTTTCTTT
TRBV30	few	.	TRBJ2-7	CAWSRVGGNSYEQYF	TGTGCCTGGAGTCGGGTGGGGGGTAACTCCTACGAGCAGTACTTC
TRBV6-5	.	.	TRBJ1-2	CASSYGTHYGYTF	TGTGCCAGCAGTTACGGGACACACTATGGCTACACCTTC
TRBV9	.	.	TRBJ2-2	CASSQGNTGELFF	TGTGCCAGCAGCCAAGGGAACACCGGGGAGCTGTTTTTT
TRBV5-5	.	.	TRBJ1-2	CASSLATGLSNYGYTF	TGTGCCAGCAGCTTGGCCACAGGGCTTTCCAACTATGGCTACACCTTC
TRBV28	.	.	TRBJ1-4	CASSPLGTRSNEKLFF	TGTGCCAGCAGCCCTCTAGGGACCAGGAGTAATGAAAAACTGTTTTTT
TRBV10-3	.	.	TRBJ2-3	CATLNTDTQYF	TGTGCCACCTTAAACACAGATACGCAGTATTTT
TRBV29-1	few	.	TRBJ2-1	CSVDREYNEQFF	TGCAGCGTTGATCGGGAGTACAATGAGCAGTTCTTC
TRBV2	.	TRBD1	TRBJ1-5	CASREFGTATNQPQHF	TGTGCCAGCAGGGAGTTTGGGACAGCTACAAATCAGCCCCAGCATTTT
TRBV7-2	.	TRBD2	TRBJ2-3	CASSLERGAAYTDTQYF	TGTGCCAGCAGCTTAGAGCGGGGGGCCGCTTACACAGATACGCAGTATTTT
TRBV29-1	.	TRBD2	TRBJ2-7	CSVEVGAGGEQYF	TGCAGCGTTGAAGTCGGTGCGGGGGGGGAGCAGTACTTC
TRBV6-2/TRBV6-3	.	TRBD1	TRBJ2-4	CASSTGVAASKNIQYF	TGTGCCAGCAGCACAGGGGTGGCGGCTTCCAAAAACATTCAGTACTTC
TRBV19	.	.	TRBJ1-1	CASIPPENTEAFF	TGTGCCAGTATCCCCCCGGAGAACACTGAAGCTTTCTTT
TRBV3-1/TRBV3-2	.	.	TRBJ2-2	CASTWIGGYTGELFF	TGTGCCAGCACCTGGATTGGGGGTTACACCGGGGAGCTGTTTTTT
TRBV4-2	.	TRBD2	TRBJ2-5	CASSQVGGVQETQYF	TGTGCCAGCAGCCAAGTTGGGGGGGTACAAGAGACCCAGTACTTC